This TCR beta chain was found in a study of tumor-infiltrating lymphocytes in primary liver carcinoma. Unsorted bulk tissue of roughly 20-34 mg yielded co-extracted RNA and DNA. The germline CDR1 and CDR2 sequences are SGHKS and YYEKEE (reference sequence). This CDR3 contains 14 residues. V lost 0 bases and J 6 bases, leaving 9 bases between the germline ends. Worth noting for this clonotype: Given a much more abundant clone one base away, this may be a read error.

With a constant-region primer, TCR beta cDNA was made from 500 ng of total RNA. ARM-PCR was slightly modified, and three nested multiplex PCR rounds with it gave rise to the TCR beta libraries. Use of TRBV1-TRBV30 forward primers with a C-beta reverse primer characterized the first two PCR rounds, which lasted nine to eleven cycles each. TCRdb processed the multiplex PCR reads anew with MiXCR; each CDR3 protein has one entry. The table lists just under 95,000 distinct CDR3 sequences, around 70% of them singletons, with 27% in the top ten. Sequencing was done on a sample of tumor-adjacent normal liver tissue. The V call is TRBV5-5, the J call TRBJ1-4; TRBD1 is a possible D gene (5 bases). The TCR comes from a middle-aged man with primary liver carcinoma and hepatitis B virus infection. The CDR3 DNA follows: TGTGCCAGCAGCTTGGCTTGGGGGGATGAAAAACTGTTTTTT. Protein sequence: CASSLAWGDEKLFF. Full variable domain (outside the CDR3, taken from reference TRBV5-5 and TRBJ1-4): DAGVTQSPTHLIKTRGQQVTLRCSPISGHKSVSWYQQVLGQGPQFIFQYYEKEERGRGNFPDRFSARQFPNYSSELNVNALLLGDSALYLCASSLAWGDEKLFFGSGTQLSVL.